Listed below are T cell receptor beta chains from one sample, sequenced in a study of T cell responses to AZD1222 COVID-19 vaccine. The protocol was immunoSEQ multiplex PCR, while the TCRdb copy is restricted to in-frame clones and leaves out a portion. The sample holds about 56,000 clones; 80% to 90% are singletons and the top ten take over 13%. The source was peripheral blood, collected on day 0 of AZD1222 vaccination. The origin of the receptors is an adult in good health. Both conserved end residues are part of each CDR3. D genes are given only for firm matches. Clone size is shown for a subset of rows, as once, few, many or a class of expanded clone.

j_gene: TRBJ2-3; v_gene: TRBV9; abundance: .; d_gene: .; CDR3aa: CASSALTGTSTDTQYF; CDR3nt: TGTGCCAGCAGCGCCTTAACCGGGACTAGCACAGATACGCAGTATTTT
j_gene: TRBJ1-5; v_gene: TRBV6-1; abundance: .; d_gene: .; CDR3aa: CASSEVGEGAPSHF; CDR3nt: .
j_gene: TRBJ2-3; v_gene: TRBV27; abundance: .; d_gene: TRBD2; CDR3aa: CASREGLAGNTDTQYF; CDR3nt: TGTGCCAGCAGGGAGGGGCTAGCGGGGAACACAGATACGCAGTATTTT
j_gene: TRBJ2-2; v_gene: TRBV2; abundance: once; d_gene: TRBD1; CDR3aa: CASIPRGRTGELFF; CDR3nt: TGTGCCAGCATCCCCAGGGGGCGCACCGGGGAGCTGTTTTTT
j_gene: TRBJ1-6; v_gene: TRBV6-1; abundance: .; d_gene: TRBD1; CDR3aa: CASSEGRTGVPGAPLHF; CDR3nt: TGTGCCAGCAGTGAGGGGAGGACAGGGGTCCCCGGGGCACCCCTCCACTTT
j_gene: TRBJ2-2; v_gene: TRBV4-2; abundance: .; d_gene: TRBD2; CDR3aa: CASSQRGGGTGELFF; CDR3nt: TGTGCCAGCAGCCAGCGGGGGGGCGGCACCGGGGAGCTGTTTTTT
j_gene: TRBJ2-7; v_gene: TRBV15; abundance: .; d_gene: .; CDR3aa: CATSRGRRETYEQYF; CDR3nt: TGTGCCACCAGCAGAGGCCGGAGGGAAACCTACGAGCAGTACTTC
j_gene: TRBJ1-1; v_gene: TRBV6-5; abundance: few; d_gene: .; CDR3aa: CASSHQEEAFF; CDR3nt: TGTGCCAGCAGTCACCAAGAGGAAGCTTTCTTT
j_gene: TRBJ1-5; v_gene: TRBV7-9; abundance: .; d_gene: .; CDR3aa: CASSLEGGNQPQHF; CDR3nt: TGTGCCAGCAGCTTAGAGGGGGGCAATCAGCCCCAGCATTTT
j_gene: TRBJ1-1; v_gene: TRBV5-1; abundance: .; d_gene: .; CDR3aa: CASSFPGITEAFF; CDR3nt: TGCGCCAGCAGCTTTCCCGGGATCACTGAAGCTTTCTTT
j_gene: TRBJ2-5; v_gene: TRBV19; abundance: .; d_gene: .; CDR3aa: CASSIDHGARETQYF; CDR3nt: TGTGCCAGTAGTATAGATCACGGGGCTCGAGAGACCCAGTACTTC
j_gene: TRBJ1-1; v_gene: TRBV5-1; abundance: .; d_gene: TRBD1; CDR3aa: CASSLGTGGTEAFF; CDR3nt: TGCGCCAGCAGCTTGGGTACAGGGGGGACTGAAGCTTTCTTT
j_gene: TRBJ1-5; v_gene: TRBV20-1; abundance: .; d_gene: TRBD1; CDR3aa: CSASPIQGRDQPQHF; CDR3nt: TGCAGTGCTAGTCCCATACAGGGGAGAGATCAGCCCCAGCATTTT
j_gene: TRBJ2-7; v_gene: TRBV28; abundance: .; d_gene: TRBD1; CDR3aa: CASSLWDRSYEQYF; CDR3nt: TGTGCCAGCAGTTTATGGGACAGGTCCTACGAGCAGTACTTC
j_gene: TRBJ2-7; v_gene: TRBV18; abundance: .; d_gene: TRBD2; CDR3aa: CASSPGGDLTYEQYF; CDR3nt: TGTGCCAGCTCACCAGGGGGGGACTTAACCTACGAGCAGTACTTC
j_gene: TRBJ1-1; v_gene: TRBV2; abundance: .; d_gene: .; CDR3aa: CASSDGITEAFF; CDR3nt: TGTGCCAGCAGTGATGGCATTACTGAAGCTTTCTTT
j_gene: TRBJ1-4; v_gene: TRBV18; abundance: .; d_gene: .; CDR3aa: CASSRTLATNEKLFF; CDR3nt: TGTGCCAGCTCAAGGACCCTTGCAACTAATGAAAAACTGTTTTTT